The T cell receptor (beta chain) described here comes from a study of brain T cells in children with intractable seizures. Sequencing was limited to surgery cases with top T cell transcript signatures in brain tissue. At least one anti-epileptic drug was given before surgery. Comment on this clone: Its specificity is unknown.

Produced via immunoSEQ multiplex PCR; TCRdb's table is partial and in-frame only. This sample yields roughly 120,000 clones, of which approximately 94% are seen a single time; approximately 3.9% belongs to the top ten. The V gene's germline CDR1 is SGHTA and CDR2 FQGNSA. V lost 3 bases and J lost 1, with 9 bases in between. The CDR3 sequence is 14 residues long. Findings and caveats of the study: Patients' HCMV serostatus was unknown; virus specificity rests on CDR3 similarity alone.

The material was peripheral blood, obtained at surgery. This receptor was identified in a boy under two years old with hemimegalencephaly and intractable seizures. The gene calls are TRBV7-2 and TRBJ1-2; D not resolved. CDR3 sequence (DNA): TGTGCCAGCAGCTTCTCGGGTATTAACTATGGCTACACCTTC. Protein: CASSFSGINYGYTF.